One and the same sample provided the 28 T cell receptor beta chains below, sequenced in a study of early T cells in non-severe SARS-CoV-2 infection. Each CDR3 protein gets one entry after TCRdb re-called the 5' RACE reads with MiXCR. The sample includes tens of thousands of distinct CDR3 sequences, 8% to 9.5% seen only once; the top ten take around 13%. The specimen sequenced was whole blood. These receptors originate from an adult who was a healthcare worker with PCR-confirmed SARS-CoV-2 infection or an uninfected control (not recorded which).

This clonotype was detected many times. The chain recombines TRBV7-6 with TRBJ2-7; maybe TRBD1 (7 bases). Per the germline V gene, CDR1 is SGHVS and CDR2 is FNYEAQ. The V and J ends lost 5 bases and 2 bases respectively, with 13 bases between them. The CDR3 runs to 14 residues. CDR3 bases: TGTGCCAGCAGCGCGGGACAGAGGGCCTACGAGCAGTACTTC. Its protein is CASSAGQRAYEQYF.

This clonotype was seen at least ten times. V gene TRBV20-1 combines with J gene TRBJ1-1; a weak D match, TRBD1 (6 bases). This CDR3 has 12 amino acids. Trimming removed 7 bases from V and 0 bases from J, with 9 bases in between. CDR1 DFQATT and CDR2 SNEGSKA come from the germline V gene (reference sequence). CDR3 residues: CSGQGLNTEAFF. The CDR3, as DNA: TGCAGTGGTCAGGGGTTGAACACTGAAGCTTTCTTT.

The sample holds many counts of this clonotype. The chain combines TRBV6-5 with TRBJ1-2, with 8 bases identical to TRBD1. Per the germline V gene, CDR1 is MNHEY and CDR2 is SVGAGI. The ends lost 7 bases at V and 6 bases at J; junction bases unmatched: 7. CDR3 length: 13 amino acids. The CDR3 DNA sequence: TGTGCCAGCAAGGACAGGGTATGGAATGGCTACACCTTC. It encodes CASKDRVWNGYTF.

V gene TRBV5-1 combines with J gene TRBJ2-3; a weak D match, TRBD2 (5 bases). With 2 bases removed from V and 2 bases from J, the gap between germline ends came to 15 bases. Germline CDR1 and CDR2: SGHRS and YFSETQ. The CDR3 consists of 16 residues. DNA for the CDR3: TGCGCCAGCAGCTTCTCGAGGGATCCGAACACAGATACGCAGTATTTT. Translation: CASSFSRDPNTDTQYF.

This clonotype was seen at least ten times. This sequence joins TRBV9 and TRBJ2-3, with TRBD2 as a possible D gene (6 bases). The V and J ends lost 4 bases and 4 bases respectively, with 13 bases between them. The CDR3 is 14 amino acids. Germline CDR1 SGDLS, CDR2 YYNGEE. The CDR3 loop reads CASSLTSSPDTQYF. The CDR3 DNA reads TGTGCCAGCAGCCTTACTAGCAGCCCAGATACGCAGTATTTT.

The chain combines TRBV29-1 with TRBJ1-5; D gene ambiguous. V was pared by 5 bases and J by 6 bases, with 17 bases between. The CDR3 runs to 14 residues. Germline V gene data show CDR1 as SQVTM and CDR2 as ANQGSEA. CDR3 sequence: CSVLPSGRGQPQHF. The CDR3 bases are TGCAGCGTTTTACCCAGCGGGCGTGGTCAGCCCCAGCATTTT.

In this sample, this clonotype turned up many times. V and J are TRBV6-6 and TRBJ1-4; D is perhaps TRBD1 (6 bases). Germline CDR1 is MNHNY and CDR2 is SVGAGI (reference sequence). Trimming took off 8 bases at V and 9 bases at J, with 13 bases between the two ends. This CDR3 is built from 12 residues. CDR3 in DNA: TGTGCCAGCGGAGGACAGACCAAAAAACTGTTTTTT. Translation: CASGGQTKKLFF.

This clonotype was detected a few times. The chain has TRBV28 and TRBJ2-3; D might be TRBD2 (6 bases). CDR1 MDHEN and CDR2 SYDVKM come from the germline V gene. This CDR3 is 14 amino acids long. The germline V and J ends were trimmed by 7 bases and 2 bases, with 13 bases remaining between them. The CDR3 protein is CASNRPGVTDTQYF. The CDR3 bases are TGTGCCAGCAATCGGCCGGGGGTCACAGATACGCAGTATTTT.

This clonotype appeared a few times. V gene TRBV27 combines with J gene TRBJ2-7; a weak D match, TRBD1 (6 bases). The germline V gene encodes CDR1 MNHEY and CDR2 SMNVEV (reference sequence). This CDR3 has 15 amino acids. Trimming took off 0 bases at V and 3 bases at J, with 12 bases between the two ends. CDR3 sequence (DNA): TGTGCCAGCAGTTTATCCCCGGACAGCTACTACGAGCAGTACTTC. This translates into CASSLSPDSYYEQYF.

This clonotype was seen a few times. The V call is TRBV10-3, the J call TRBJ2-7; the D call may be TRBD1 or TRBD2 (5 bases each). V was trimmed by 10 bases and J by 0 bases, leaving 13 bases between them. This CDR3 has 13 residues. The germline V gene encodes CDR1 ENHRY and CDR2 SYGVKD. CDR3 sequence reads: CATRGYNSYEQYF. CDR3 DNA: TGTGCCACCCGGGGCTACAACTCCTACGAGCAGTACTTC.

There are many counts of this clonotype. CDR3 in DNA: TGCAGCGGGGAAGAAGGGCCCGTTGGCTACACCTTC. Residues: CSGEEGPVGYTF. This chain links TRBV29-1 with TRBJ1-2; D gene uncertain. The CDR3 length is 12 residues. The V and J ends lost 7 bases and 7 bases respectively, with 16 bases between them. CDR1 and CDR2 (germline): SQVTM, ANQGSEA.

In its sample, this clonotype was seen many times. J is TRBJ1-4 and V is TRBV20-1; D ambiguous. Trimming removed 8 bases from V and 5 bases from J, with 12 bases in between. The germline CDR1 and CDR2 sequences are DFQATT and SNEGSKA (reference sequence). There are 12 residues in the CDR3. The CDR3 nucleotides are TGCAGTCGCCGCAGTATAAATGAAAAACTGTTTTTT. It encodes CSRRSINEKLFF.

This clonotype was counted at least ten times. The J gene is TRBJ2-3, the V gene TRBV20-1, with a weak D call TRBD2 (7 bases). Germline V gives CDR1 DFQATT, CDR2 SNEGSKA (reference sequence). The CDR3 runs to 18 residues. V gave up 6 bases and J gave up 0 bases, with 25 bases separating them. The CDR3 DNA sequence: TGCAGTGCCCTAGTCTCCTCCCGGGGGGCCTCTAGCACAGATACGCAGTATTTT. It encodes CSALVSSRGASSTDTQYF.

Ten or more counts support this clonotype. As DNA, the CDR3 is TGTGCCTGGATGAAGGGTAGAACCGGGGAGCTGTTTTTT. It translates to CAWMKGRTGELFF. The chain has TRBV30 and TRBJ2-2; no clear D gene. Germline V CDR1 and CDR2: GTSNPN, SVGIG (reference sequence). This CDR3 is built from 13 residues. V was clipped by 4 bases and J by 5 bases, with 11 bases between them.

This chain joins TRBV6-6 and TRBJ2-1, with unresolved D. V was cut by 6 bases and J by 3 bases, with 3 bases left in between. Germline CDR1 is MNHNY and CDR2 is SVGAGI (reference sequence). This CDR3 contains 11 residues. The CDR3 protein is CASRHYNEQFF. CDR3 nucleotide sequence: TGTGCCAGCAGACACTACAATGAGCAGTTCTTC.

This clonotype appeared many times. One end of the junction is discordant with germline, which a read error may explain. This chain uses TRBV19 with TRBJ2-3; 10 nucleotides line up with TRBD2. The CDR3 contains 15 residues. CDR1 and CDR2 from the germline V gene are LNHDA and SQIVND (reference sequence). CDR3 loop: CVSKRTSGSTDTQYF. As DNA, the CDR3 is TGTGTCAGTAAAAGGACTAGCGGTAGCACAGATACGCAGTATTTT.

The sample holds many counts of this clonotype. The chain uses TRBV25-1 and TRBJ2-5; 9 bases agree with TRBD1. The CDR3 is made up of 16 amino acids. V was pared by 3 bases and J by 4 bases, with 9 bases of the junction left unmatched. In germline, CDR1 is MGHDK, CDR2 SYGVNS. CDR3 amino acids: CASSDRYRGQGETQYF. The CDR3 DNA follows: TGTGCCAGCAGTGACCGATACAGGGGGCAGGGAGAGACCCAGTACTTC.

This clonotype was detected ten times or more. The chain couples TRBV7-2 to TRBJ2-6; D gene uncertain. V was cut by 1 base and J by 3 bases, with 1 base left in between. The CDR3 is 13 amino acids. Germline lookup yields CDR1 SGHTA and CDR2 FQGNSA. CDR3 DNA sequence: TGTGCCAGCAGCTTAGGTGGGGCCAACGTCCTGACTTTC. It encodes CASSLGGANVLTF. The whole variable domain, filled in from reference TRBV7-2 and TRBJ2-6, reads GAGVSQSPSNKVTEKGKDVELRCDPISGHTALYWYRQSLGQGLEFLIYFQGNSAPDKSGLPSDRFSAERTGGSVSTLTIQRTQQEDSAVYLCASSLGGANVLTFGAGSRLTVL.

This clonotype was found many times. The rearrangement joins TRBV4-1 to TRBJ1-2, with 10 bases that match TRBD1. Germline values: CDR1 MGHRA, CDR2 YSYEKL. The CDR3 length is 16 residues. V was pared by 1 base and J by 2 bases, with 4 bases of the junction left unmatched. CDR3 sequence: CASSQGDRGANYGYTF. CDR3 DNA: TGCGCCAGCAGCCAAGGGGACAGGGGCGCAAACTATGGCTACACCTTC.

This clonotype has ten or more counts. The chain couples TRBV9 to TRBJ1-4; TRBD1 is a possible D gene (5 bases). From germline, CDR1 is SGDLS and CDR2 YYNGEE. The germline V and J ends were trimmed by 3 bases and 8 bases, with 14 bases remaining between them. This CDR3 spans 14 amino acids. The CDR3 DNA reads TGTGCCAGCAGCGATGCGGGAGCAGGGGAAAAACTGTTTTTT. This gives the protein CASSDAGAGEKLFF.

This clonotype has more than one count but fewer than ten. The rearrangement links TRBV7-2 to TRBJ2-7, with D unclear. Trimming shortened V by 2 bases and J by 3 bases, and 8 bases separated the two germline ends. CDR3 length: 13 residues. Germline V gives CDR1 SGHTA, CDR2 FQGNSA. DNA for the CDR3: TGTGCCAGCAGCTTACTAAGGGACTACGAGCAGTACTTC. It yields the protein CASSLLRDYEQYF.

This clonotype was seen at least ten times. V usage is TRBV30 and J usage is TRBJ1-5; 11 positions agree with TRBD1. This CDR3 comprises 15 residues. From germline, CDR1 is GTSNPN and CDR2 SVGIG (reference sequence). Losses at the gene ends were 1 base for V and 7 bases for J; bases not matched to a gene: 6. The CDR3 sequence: CAWSAPRTGGQPQHF. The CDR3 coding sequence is TGTGCCTGGAGTGCCCCTAGGACAGGGGGCCAGCCCCAGCATTTT.

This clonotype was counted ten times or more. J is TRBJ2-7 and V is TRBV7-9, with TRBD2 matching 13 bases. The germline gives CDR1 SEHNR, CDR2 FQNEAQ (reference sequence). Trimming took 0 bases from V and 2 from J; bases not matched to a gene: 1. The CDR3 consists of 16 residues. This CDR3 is CASSLAGLAGAYEQYF. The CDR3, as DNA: TGTGCCAGCAGCTTAGCAGGACTAGCGGGGGCCTACGAGCAGTACTTC.

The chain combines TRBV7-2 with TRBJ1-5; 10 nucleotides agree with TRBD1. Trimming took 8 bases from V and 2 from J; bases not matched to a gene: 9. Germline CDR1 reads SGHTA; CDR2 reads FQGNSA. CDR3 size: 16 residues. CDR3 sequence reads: CASSYSGTGGNQPQHF. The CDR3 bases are TGTGCCAGCTCCTATTCCGGGACAGGGGGCAATCAGCCCCAGCATTTT.

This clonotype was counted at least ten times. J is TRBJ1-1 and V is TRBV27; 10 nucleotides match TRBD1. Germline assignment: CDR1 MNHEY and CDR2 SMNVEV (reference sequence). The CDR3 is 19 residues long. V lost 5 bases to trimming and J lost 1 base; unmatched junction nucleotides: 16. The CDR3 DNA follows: TGTGCCAGCAGTCCTACTTTTTCTGGACAGGGGGTCCCGAACACTGAAGCTTTCTTT. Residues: CASSPTFSGQGVPNTEAFF.

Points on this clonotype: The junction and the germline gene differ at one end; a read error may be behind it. Written as DNA, the CDR3 is TGTGCCAGCAGCCTAGCGGAAGAGACCCAGTACTTC. Its protein is CASSLAEETQYF. The rearrangement uses TRBV7-2 and TRBJ2-5, with 7 bases identical to TRBD2. In germline, CDR1 is SGHTA, CDR2 FQGNSA. The CDR3 covers 12 residues.

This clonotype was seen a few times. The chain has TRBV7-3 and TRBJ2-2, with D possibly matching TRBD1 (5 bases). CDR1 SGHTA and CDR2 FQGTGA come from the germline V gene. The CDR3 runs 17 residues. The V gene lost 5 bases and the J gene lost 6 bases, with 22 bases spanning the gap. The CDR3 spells CASSPDRQSPRAGELFF. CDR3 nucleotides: TGTGCCAGCAGCCCGGATCGACAGAGCCCTCGGGCCGGGGAGCTGTTTTTT.

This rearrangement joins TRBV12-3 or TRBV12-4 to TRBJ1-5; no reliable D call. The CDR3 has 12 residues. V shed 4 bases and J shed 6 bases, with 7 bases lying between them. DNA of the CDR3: TGTGCCAGCAGTTCCCCCCCTCAGCCCCAGCATTTT. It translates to CASSSPPQPQHF.